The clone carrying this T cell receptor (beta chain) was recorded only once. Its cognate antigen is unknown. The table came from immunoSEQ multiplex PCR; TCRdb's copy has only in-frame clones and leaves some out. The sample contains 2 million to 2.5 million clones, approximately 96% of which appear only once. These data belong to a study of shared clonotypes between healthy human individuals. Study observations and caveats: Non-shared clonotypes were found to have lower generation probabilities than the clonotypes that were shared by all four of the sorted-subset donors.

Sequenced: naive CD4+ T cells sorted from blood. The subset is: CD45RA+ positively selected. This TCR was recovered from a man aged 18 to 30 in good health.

The CDR3 here is CATSRGSGAALFTDTQYF. CDR3 nucleotide sequence: TGTGCCACCAGCAGAGGGAGTGGGGCAGCCCTCTTCACAGATACGCAGTATTTT. The chain carries TRBV15 and TRBJ2-3; D perhaps matches TRBD1 (5 bases). Germline V gene data show CDR1 as LNHNV and CDR2 as YYDKDF (reference sequence). The CDR3 is 18 amino acids. The V and J ends lost 1 base and 2 bases respectively, with 19 bases between them.